This T cell receptor beta chain was documented in a study of shared clonotypes between healthy human individuals. General study findings and limits: It was only blood that was sampled, and tissue repertoires likely differ.

Points on this clone: The antigen remains undetermined.

The V gene's germline CDR1 is MNHEY and CDR2 SMNVEV (reference sequence). V was clipped by 5 bases and J by 6 bases, with 15 bases between them. The CDR3 sequence is 14 residues long. The healthy adult donors were HIV-negative and reported no recent acute infections or vaccinations. Clones were sequenced by immunoSEQ multiplex PCR, and TCRdb holds only the in-frame ones, with some missing. The table has approximately 640,000 clones, about three quarters seen once. The receptor's source is a woman aged 30 to 39 in good health. This chain joins TRBV27 and TRBJ2-3; D might be TRBD1 (6 bases). Sample: memory CD4+ T cells sorted from blood. The subset denotes: CD45RA-negative fraction. CDR3 amino acids: CASSPSYREDTQYF. For the CDR3, the DNA is TGTGCCAGCAGTCCATCCTACAGGGAGGATACGCAGTATTTT.